This is a list of T cell receptor beta chains from one sample in a study of blood T cell repertoires in COVID-19. Measured with immunoSEQ multiplex PCR; TCRdb has only the in-frame clones, and not every one. The sample contains some 140,000 clones, approximately 83% of which appear only once. The sequenced sample was peripheral blood. All receptors derive from a woman in her fifties or sixties with COVID-19, enrolled during active disease. The CDR3 runs from the conserved cysteine through the conserved F or W. Fields, in order: D gene, clone size, J gene, V gene, CDR3 DNA, CDR3 protein. A D gene is named only where the DNA matches it firmly. The size entry is marked missing in some rows and otherwise reads once, few, many or a size class.

. | . | TRBJ2-5 | TRBV6-6 | TGTGCCAGCAGTTACAGGGGGGGGGAGACCCAGTACTTC | CASSYRGGETQYF
TRBD2 | . | TRBJ2-7 | TRBV7-8 | TGTGCCAGCAGCTCCGAACTAGCGGGAGCCGAGCAGTACTTC | CASSSELAGAEQYF
. | . | TRBJ1-1 | TRBV27 | TGTGCCAGCAGCCTGGCGGGCCCAACGGGGACTGAAGCTTTCTTT | CASSLAGPTGTEAFF
TRBD2 | . | TRBJ2-3 | TRBV5-1 | TGCGCCAGCAGCCGGACTAGCCGATTGGGGACAGATACGCAGTATTTT | CASSRTSRLGTDTQYF
. | . | TRBJ1-6 | TRBV5-1 | TGCGCCAGCAGCTTGGAAGACAGCAATTCACCCCTCCACTTT | CASSLEDSNSPLHF
. | . | TRBJ2-2 | TRBV19 | TGTGCCAGTAGTATGGTGTGGGGGGTGCCCGGGGAGCTGTTTTTT | CASSMVWGVPGELFF
TRBD1 | . | TRBJ1-4 | TRBV13 | TGTGCCAGCAGCTTAAGAGGCAGGGGGCTTGAAAAACTGTTTTTT | CASSLRGRGLEKLFF
TRBD2 | . | TRBJ2-5 | TRBV7-9 | TGTGCCAGCAGCTTAGCGACTAGCGGGGGGGCAGAGACCCAGTACTTC | CASSLATSGGAETQYF
. | few | TRBJ1-6 | TRBV7-2 | TGTGCCAGCAGCTCGGTTGGGGTAGGGGACACCTTCAATTCACCCCTCCACTTT | CASSSVGVGDTFNSPLHF
TRBD2 | once | TRBJ2-3 | TRBV19 | TGTGCCACCTCGCGGGAGGTGGGAGATACGCAGTATTTT | CATSREVGDTQYF
TRBD1 | . | TRBJ2-6 | TRBV6-5 | TGTGCCAGCAGGTCTACAGGGGTCGGGGCCAACGTCCTGACTTTC | CASRSTGVGANVLTF
TRBD1 | . | TRBJ1-1 | TRBV6-6 | TGTGCCAGCACGGACAGGGCGACCACTGAAGCTTTCTTT | CASTDRATTEAFF
TRBD2 | . | TRBJ2-3 | TRBV10-1 | TGCGCCAGCAGTGAGTCGACAGCACGGGGGGCAGATACGCAGTATTTT | CASSESTARGADTQYF
. | . | TRBJ1-3 | TRBV5-1 | TGCGCCAGCAGCCCGGAGCTAGGGGAAATCTCTGGAAACACCATATATTTT | CASSPELGEISGNTIYF
. | . | TRBJ1-1 | TRBV5-1 | TGCGCCAGCAGCTTGGTAAGGGGGAACACTGAAGCTTTCTTT | CASSLVRGNTEAFF
. | . | TRBJ1-1 | TRBV18 | TGTGCCAGCTCACCACCTAGGGGGAACACTGAAGCTTTCTTT | CASSPPRGNTEAFF
. | . | TRBJ2-2 | TRBV6-2/TRBV6-3 | TGTGCCAGCAGTTTTCTGAAGCTTACCGGGGAGCTGTTTTTT | CASSFLKLTGELFF
TRBD1 | . | TRBJ1-5 | TRBV25-1 | TGTGCCAGCAGCCGGACAGGCATGAATCAGCCCCAGCATTTT | CASSRTGMNQPQHF
TRBD1 | few | TRBJ1-1 | TRBV3-1/TRBV3-2 | TGTGCCAGCAACTCACAGGGGAGGAAAGCTTTCTTT | CASNSQGRKAFF
. | . | TRBJ1-4 | TRBV2 | TGTGCCAGCAGGACCAGGTCAACTAATGAAAAACTGTTTTTT | CASRTRSTNEKLFF
. | . | TRBJ1-4 | TRBV29-1 | TGCAGCGTTCTCCAAGGGGTTATACTCTCGAAGGAAAAACTGTTTTTT | CSVLQGVILSKEKLFF
. | . | TRBJ1-1 | TRBV9 | TGTGCCAGCAGCGTAGCGCCTATTAACACTGAAGCTTTCTTT | CASSVAPINTEAFF
. | . | TRBJ1-1 | TRBV6-6 | TGTGCCAGCAGTTACAGACAGTCAGACACTGAAGCTTTCTTT | CASSYRQSDTEAFF
. | . | TRBJ2-3 | TRBV5-1 | TGCGCCAGCGGGTACGGGAGAACGGTTACAGATACGCAGTATTTT | CASGYGRTVTDTQYF